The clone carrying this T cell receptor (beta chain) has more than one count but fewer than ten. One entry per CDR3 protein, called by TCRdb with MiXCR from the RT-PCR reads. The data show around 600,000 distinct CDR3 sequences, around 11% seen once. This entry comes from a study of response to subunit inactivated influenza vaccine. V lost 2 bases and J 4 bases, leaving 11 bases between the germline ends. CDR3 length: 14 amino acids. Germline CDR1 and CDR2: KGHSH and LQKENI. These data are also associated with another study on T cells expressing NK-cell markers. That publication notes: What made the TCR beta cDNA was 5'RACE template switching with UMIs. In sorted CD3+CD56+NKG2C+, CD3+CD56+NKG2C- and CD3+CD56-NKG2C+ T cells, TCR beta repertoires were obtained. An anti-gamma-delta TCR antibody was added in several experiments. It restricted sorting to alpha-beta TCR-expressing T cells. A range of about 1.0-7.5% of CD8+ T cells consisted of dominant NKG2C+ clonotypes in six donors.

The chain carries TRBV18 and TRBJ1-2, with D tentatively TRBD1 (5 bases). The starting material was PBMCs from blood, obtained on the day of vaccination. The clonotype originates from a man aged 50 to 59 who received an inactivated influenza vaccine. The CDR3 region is CASSPFGARYGYTF. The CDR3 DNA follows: TGTGCCAGCTCACCATTTGGGGCTCGCTATGGCTACACCTTC.